Listed below are T cell receptor beta chains from one sample, sequenced in a study of T-cell reconstitution after alpha-beta-depleted transplantation in children. Each CDR3 protein gets one entry after TCRdb re-called the PCR reads with MiXCR. The sample has about 980,000 distinct CDR3 sequences, 25% to 30% seen once; the top ten hold under 30%. The source material was PBMCs, mostly from graft donor cells, sampled 360 days after TCRalphabeta/CD19-depleted stem cell transplant. The receptors derive from a boy under two years old who had a stem cell transplant for SCID, so the T cells may come from the graft donor. CDR3s include the opening cysteine and the closing phenylalanine or tryptophan. A D gene is named only where the DNA matches it firmly. Only some rows state a clone size, as once, few, many or a class for expanded clones.

j_call clone_size v_call d_call cdr3_nt cdr3_aa
TRBJ2-7 few TRBV27 . TGTGCCAGCGCGGACTCCTACGAGCAGTACTTC CASADSYEQYF
TRBJ2-1 . TRBV5-1 TRBD1 TGCGCCAGCAGCTTGGCCGCCGGGACAGGGGCCAATGAGCAGTTCTTC CASSLAAGTGANEQFF
TRBJ1-1 few TRBV12-3/TRBV12-4 . TGTGCCAGCAGGGAATGGGGGGCTGAAGCTTTCTTT CASREWGAEAFF
TRBJ2-1 many TRBV20-1 TRBD2 TGCAGTGCTATCAGGACTAGCGGGGGCCACAATGAGCAGTTCTTC CSAIRTSGGHNEQFF
TRBJ1-5 . TRBV12-3/TRBV12-4 . TGTGCCAGCAGTTTAGCACAGGCGGACGGCAATCAGCCCCAGCATTTT CASSLAQADGNQPQHF
TRBJ2-4 few TRBV15 . TGTGCCACCAGCACCCCGGCTGCAGCCAAAAACATTCAGTACTTC CATSTPAAAKNIQYF
TRBJ2-3 . TRBV20-1 TRBD2 TGCAGTGCTAGCTGGGGGGGTCGCACAGATACGCAGTATTTT CSASWGGRTDTQYF
TRBJ1-2 few TRBV20-1 TRBD1 TGCAGTGAAGAGACAGGGTCTTATGGCTACACCTTC CSEETGSYGYTF
TRBJ2-5 . TRBV18 . TGTGCCAGCTCACCACTTCACCAGGGTACCACAGAGACCCAGTACTTC CASSPLHQGTTETQYF
TRBJ2-5 . TRBV24-1 TRBD2 TGTGCCACCAGTGACCCCCGGACTAGCGGGTCGGAGACCCAGTACTTC CATSDPRTSGSETQYF
TRBJ2-4 . TRBV20-1 . TGCAGTGCTAATGAGCAACTAGCCAAAAACATTCAGTACTTC CSANEQLAKNIQYF
TRBJ1-5 . TRBV12-3/TRBV12-4 . TGTGCCAGCAGGAGGTCTTTACCGAGCAATCAGCCCCAGCATTTT CASRRSLPSNQPQHF
TRBJ2-7 . TRBV10-1 TRBD1 TGCGCCAGCAGTGAAGGGACAGGGGGTATGTACGAGCAGTACTTC CASSEGTGGMYEQYF
TRBJ2-1 . TRBV12-3/TRBV12-4 . TGTGCCAGCAGTGCCGGGACTCACTGGAGCTCCTACAATGAGCAGTTCTTC CASSAGTHWSSYNEQFF
TRBJ1-1 . TRBV28 . TGTGCCAGCAGTTTGTCTTACGGGGTAACTGAAGCTTTCTTT CASSLSYGVTEAFF
TRBJ2-7 . TRBV28 TRBD1 TGTGCCAGCAGGCCCCAGGCAGGGGGCGAGCAGTACTTC CASRPQAGGEQYF
TRBJ2-7 . TRBV12-3/TRBV12-4 . TGTGCCAGCAGTTTTAGGAGGGACCCCCACTACGAGCAGTACTTC CASSFRRDPHYEQYF
TRBJ1-2 . TRBV12-5 TRBD1 TGTGCTAGTGGTTTGAACCAGCCTGCGGGACAGGGTTCAGGTGGCTACACCTTC CASGLNQPAGQGSGGYTF
TRBJ2-2 . TRBV7-2 . TGTGCCAGCAGCCAGACCCCGCCCGGGGAGCTGTTTTTT CASSQTPPGELFF
TRBJ2-1 many TRBV20-1 . TGCAGTGCTAAAGAACAGGGATCCCTATACAATGAGCAGTTCTTC CSAKEQGSLYNEQFF
TRBJ1-1 . TRBV12-3/TRBV12-4 . TGTGCCAGCAGTTTCGGTGAGCGAAAAGGGGGCACTGAAGCTTTCTTT CASSFGERKGGTEAFF
TRBJ2-3 . TRBV4-2 . TGTGCCAGCAGCCAAGGGGCTTTAACAGGGAATCCAGATACGCAGTATTTT CASSQGALTGNPDTQYF
TRBJ1-1 . TRBV20-1 . TGCAGTGCTAGATTCGGGGCACCTAACACTGAAGCTTTCTTT CSARFGAPNTEAFF
TRBJ2-7 . TRBV20-1 TRBD2 TGCAGTGCTGGGAGGGAACTACAACCCTACGAGCAGTACTTC CSAGRELQPYEQYF
TRBJ2-2 . TRBV18 . TGTGCCAGCTCACTTAAGTCTGTGACCGGGGAGCTGTTTTTT CASSLKSVTGELFF
TRBJ2-3 . TRBV6-1 TRBD2 TGTGCCAGCACCGGGGGACTAGCCGTCCCAGATACGCAGTATTTT CASTGGLAVPDTQYF
TRBJ2-7 few TRBV9 TRBD2 TGTGCCAGCAGCGTAGGAGCGGGGGCGTTTTCCTACGAGCAGTACTTC CASSVGAGAFSYEQYF
TRBJ1-4 . TRBV5-1 . TGCGCCAGCAGCTTGAGGGCTCGGCCTTCAACTAATGAAAAACTGTTTTTT CASSLRARPSTNEKLFF
TRBJ2-7 . TRBV10-3 . TGTGCCATCAGTGATTCTCAGGGGCCCTACGAGCAGTACTTC CAISDSQGPYEQYF
TRBJ2-7 . TRBV7-2 . TGTGCCAGCAGCTTAGTCGGGGGTAACGAGCAGTACTTC CASSLVGGNEQYF
TRBJ2-3 . TRBV27 . TGTGCCAGCAGTTTATCGGGGATTCGGGATACGCAGTATTTT CASSLSGIRDTQYF
TRBJ2-7 . TRBV6-5 . TGTGCCAGCAGTTACATGCCTAGCCGCTACGAGCAGTACTTC CASSYMPSRYEQYF
TRBJ2-7 few TRBV4-1 . TGCGCCAGCAGCCAAGAGTTGGTTCGGTACGAGCAGTACTTC CASSQELVRYEQYF
TRBJ2-5 . TRBV4-3 . TGCGCCAGCAGCCAAGAATTGGCAGACCAAGAGACCCAGTACTTC CASSQELADQETQYF
TRBJ2-2 . TRBV6-1 . TGTGCCAGCAGACCCGATGGTTCGGGGGAGCTGTTTTTT CASRPDGSGELFF
TRBJ1-2 . TRBV6-5 . TGTGCCAGCAGTTACTCGATTCAGGTGGGACCCAATGGCTACACCTTC CASSYSIQVGPNGYTF
TRBJ2-5 many TRBV11-2 . TGTGCCAGCAGCTCGACTAGTCAAGAGACCCAGTACTTC CASSSTSQETQYF
TRBJ2-2 . TRBV28 TRBD1 TGTGCCGGAACAGGGGCTGGCACCGGGGAGCTGTTTTTT CAGTGAGTGELFF
TRBJ2-1 . TRBV21-1 . TGTGCCAGCAGCAAGAGGACTAGCGGGGTATCCTACAATGAGCAGTTCTTC CASSKRTSGVSYNEQFF
TRBJ1-1 few TRBV5-1 . TGCGCCAGCAGCTTGACAGTCTTGGAGAACACTGAAGCTTTCTTT CASSLTVLENTEAFF
TRBJ1-2 few TRBV7-9 . TGTGCCAGCAGACGACAGACTAACTATGGCTACACCTTC CASRRQTNYGYTF
TRBJ1-1 . TRBV29-1 TRBD1 TGCAGCGTTGCGGGACAGCCAAACACTGAAGCTTTCTTT CSVAGQPNTEAFF
TRBJ2-5 . TRBV7-8 . TGTGCCAGCAGCTTATTTCCTGAGGGCCGCATGGGGGAGACCCAGTACTTC CASSLFPEGRMGETQYF
TRBJ1-1 few TRBV12-3/TRBV12-4 . TGTGCCAGGGCGAGTAGCACTGAAGCTTTCTTT CARASSTEAFF
TRBJ2-1 . TRBV6-5 . TGTGCCAGCAGTTACCTGGGGGTCTCGGGATTCTCCTACAATGAGCAGTTCTTC CASSYLGVSGFSYNEQFF
TRBJ2-2 . TRBV6-5 . TGTGCCAGCAGTTACAGGACCCTACTCGGGGAGCTGTTTTTT CASSYRTLLGELFF
TRBJ2-3 . TRBV29-1 TRBD2 TGCAGCGTTGAAGATACCGGCGGGGGTCACACAGATACGCAGTATTTT CSVEDTGGGHTDTQYF
TRBJ2-6 . TRBV5-1 TRBD2 TGCGCCAGCAGTTTGACTAGCGGGGTTTATGGGGCCAACGTCCTGACTTTC CASSLTSGVYGANVLTF
TRBJ2-1 . TRBV12-3/TRBV12-4 . TGTGCCAGCAGTTTCCCTAGCAATGAGCAGTTCTTC CASSFPSNEQFF
TRBJ2-3 . TRBV12-3/TRBV12-4 . TGTGCCAGCACCCCGGGGGTGGGGGATACGCAGTATTTT CASTPGVGDTQYF
TRBJ2-1 . TRBV4-1 . TGCGCCAGCAGCCAAGATAGATCCGGCACGGTATTGGAGCAGTTCTTC CASSQDRSGTVLEQFF
TRBJ2-5 few TRBV6-5 TRBD1 TGTGCCAGCAGTTACGCGGCCAGGGGGCCGGAAGAGACCCAGTACTTC CASSYAARGPEETQYF
TRBJ2-7 few TRBV25-1 . TGTGCCAGCAGTACCGGGATTTACTACGAGCAGTACTTC CASSTGIYYEQYF